This entry concerns a single TCR beta chain. The data belong to a study of shared clonotypes between healthy human individuals. The CDR3 sequence is 14 residues long. Trimming removed 7 bases from V and 4 bases from J; junction bases left unmatched: 6. Germline V gene lookup returns CDR1 GTSNPN and CDR2 SVGIG (reference sequence). The table came from immunoSEQ multiplex PCR; TCRdb's copy has only in-frame clones and leaves some out. Counted here are about 1 million clones, under 80% occurring once; the ten biggest clones make up 1.5%. The TCR sequence derives from a man between 18 and 29 years old in good health. The sample consisted of memory CD4+ T cells sorted from blood. Indicated subset: CD45RA-negative fraction. This chain connects TRBV30 to TRBJ2-1; TRBD2 aligns across 11 bases. The CDR3, as DNA: TGTGCCTCTACCGGGACTAGCGGATACAATGAGCAGTTCTTC. Amino acids: CASTGTSGYNEQFF.